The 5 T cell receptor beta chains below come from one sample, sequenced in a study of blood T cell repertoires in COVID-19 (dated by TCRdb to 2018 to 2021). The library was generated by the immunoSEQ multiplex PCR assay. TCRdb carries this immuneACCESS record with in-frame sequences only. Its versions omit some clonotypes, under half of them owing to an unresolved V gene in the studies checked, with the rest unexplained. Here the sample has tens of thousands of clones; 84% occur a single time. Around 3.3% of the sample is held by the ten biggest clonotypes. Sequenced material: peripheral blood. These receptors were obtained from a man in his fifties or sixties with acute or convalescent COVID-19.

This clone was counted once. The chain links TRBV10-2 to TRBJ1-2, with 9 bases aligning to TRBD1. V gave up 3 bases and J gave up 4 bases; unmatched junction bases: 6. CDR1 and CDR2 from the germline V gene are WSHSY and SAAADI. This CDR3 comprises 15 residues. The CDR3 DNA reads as TGCGCCAGCAGTGATGGGGACAGGGTTGTCTATGGCTACACCTTC. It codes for CASSDGDRVVYGYTF.

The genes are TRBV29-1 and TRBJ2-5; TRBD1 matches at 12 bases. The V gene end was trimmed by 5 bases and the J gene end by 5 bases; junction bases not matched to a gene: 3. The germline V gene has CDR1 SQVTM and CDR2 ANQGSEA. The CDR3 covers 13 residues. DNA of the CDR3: TGCAGCGTTCGGGACAGGGGGCGTGAGACCCAGTACTTC. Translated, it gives CSVRDRGRETQYF.

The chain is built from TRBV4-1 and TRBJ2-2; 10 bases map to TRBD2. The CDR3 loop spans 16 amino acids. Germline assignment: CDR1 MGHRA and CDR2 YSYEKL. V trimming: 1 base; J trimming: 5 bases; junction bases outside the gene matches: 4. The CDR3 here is CASSQVLAGKTGELFF. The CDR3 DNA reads TGCGCCAGCAGCCAAGTACTAGCGGGAAAGACCGGGGAGCTGTTTTTT.

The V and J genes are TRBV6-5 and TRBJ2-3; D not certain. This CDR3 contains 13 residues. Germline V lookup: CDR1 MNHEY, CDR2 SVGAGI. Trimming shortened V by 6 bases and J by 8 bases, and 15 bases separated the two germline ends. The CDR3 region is CASRSPSQPTQYF. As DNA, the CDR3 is TGTGCCAGCAGGAGCCCTTCACAGCCTACGCAGTATTTT.

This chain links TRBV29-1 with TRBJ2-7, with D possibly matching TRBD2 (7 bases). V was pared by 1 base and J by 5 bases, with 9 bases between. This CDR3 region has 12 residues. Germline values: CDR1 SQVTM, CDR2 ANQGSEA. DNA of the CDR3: TGCAGCGTTGAAGGCGGGGGCGACGAGCAGTACTTC. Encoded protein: CSVEGGGDEQYF.